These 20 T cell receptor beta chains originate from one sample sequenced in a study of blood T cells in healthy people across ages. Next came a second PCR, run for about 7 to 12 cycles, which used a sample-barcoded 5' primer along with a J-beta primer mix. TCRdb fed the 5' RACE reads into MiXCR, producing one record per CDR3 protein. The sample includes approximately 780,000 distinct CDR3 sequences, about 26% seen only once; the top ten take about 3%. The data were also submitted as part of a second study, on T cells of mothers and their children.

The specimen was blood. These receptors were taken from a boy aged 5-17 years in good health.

CDR3 amino acids: CASTNGAARETQYF. The CDR3 region has the DNA TGTGCCAGCACCAATGGGGCCGCAAGAGAGACCCAGTACTTC. V usage is TRBV7-9 and J usage is TRBJ2-5; a weak D match, TRBD1 (5 bases). The CDR3 has 14 residues. V was cut by 7 bases and J by 4 bases, with 16 bases left in between. Germline V gene sequence: CDR1 SEHNR, CDR2 FQNEAQ (reference sequence).

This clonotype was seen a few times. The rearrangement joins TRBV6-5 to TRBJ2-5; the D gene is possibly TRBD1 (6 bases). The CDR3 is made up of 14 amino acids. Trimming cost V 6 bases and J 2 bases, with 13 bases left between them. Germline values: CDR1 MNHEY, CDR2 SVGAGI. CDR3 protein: CASSNRAGQETQYF. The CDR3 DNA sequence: TGTGCCAGCAGCAACAGGGCCGGGCAAGAGACCCAGTACTTC.

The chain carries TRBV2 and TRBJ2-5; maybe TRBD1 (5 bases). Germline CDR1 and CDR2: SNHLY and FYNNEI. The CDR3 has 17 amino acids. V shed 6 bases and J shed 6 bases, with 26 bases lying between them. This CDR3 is CASSYTESGRPRQTQYF. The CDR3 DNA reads TGTGCCAGCAGCTACACTGAATCAGGGCGGCCGAGACAGACCCAGTACTTC.

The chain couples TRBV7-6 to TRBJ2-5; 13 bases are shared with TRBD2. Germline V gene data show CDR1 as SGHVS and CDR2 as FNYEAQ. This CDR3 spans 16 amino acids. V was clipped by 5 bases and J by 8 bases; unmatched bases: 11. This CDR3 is CASSLGLAGNRDTQYF. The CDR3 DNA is TGTGCCAGCAGCCTGGGACTAGCGGGGAATCGGGATACCCAGTACTTC.

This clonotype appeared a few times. The CDR3 here is CASSQGLTQGVADTQYF. CDR3 in DNA: TGCGCCAGCAGCCAAGGACTTACGCAGGGAGTGGCAGATACGCAGTATTTT. The chain combines TRBV4-1 with TRBJ2-3; D may correspond to TRBD1 or TRBD2 (5 bases each). There are 17 residues in the CDR3. V was cut by 1 base and J by 4 bases, with 18 bases left in between. Germline lookup yields CDR1 MGHRA and CDR2 YSYEKL.

The chain's CDR3 is CASSFRSSGVYEQFF. The CDR3 nucleotides are TGTGCCAGCAGTTTTAGGTCTAGCGGAGTGTATGAGCAGTTCTTC. The rearrangement joins TRBV12-3 or TRBV12-4 to TRBJ2-1, with 7 bases aligning to TRBD2. The V gene end was trimmed by 3 bases and the J gene end by 8 bases; junction bases not matched to a gene: 10. The CDR3 length is 15 residues.

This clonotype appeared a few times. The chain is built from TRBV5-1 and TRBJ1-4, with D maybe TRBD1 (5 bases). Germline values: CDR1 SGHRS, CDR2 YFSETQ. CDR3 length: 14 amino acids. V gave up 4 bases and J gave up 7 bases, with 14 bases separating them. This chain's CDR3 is CASSPLKGSEKLFF. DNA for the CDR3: TGCGCCAGCAGCCCGCTTAAGGGGAGTGAAAAACTGTTTTTT.

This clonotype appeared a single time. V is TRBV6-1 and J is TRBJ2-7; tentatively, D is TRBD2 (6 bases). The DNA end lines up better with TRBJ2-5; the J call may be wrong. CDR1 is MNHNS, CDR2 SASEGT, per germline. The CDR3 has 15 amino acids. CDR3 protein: CASSEPRGPQETQYF. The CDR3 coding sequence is TGTGCCAGCAGTGAACCGCGGGGTCCGCAAGAGACCCAGTACTTC.

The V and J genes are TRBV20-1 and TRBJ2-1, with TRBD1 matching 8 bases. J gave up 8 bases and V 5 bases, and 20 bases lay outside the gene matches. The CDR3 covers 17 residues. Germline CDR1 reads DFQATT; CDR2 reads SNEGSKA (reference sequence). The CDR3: CSALGAWGDRTLDEQFF. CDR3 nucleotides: TGCAGTGCTCTTGGAGCATGGGGGGACAGGACCCTCGATGAGCAGTTCTTC.

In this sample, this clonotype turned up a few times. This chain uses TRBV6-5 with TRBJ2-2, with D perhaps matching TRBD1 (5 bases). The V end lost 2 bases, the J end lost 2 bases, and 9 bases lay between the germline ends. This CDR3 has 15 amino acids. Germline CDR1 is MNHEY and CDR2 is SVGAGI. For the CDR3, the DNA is TGTGCCAGCAGTTACGGGGCAGTTAACACCGGGGAGCTGTTTTTT. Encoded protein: CASSYGAVNTGELFF.

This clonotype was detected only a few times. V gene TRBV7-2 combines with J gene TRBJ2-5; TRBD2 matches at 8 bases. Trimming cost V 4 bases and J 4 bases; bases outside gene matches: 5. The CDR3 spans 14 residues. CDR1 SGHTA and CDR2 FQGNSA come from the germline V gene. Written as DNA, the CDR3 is TGTGCCAGCAGCTGGACTAGCTCTGGAGAGACCCAGTACTTC. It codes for CASSWTSSGETQYF.

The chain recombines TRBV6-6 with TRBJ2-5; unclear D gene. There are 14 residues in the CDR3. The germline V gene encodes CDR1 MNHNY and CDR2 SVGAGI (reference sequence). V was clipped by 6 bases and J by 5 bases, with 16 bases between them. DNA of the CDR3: TGTGCCAGCAGCCTAACCGGGTTTCGGGAGACCCAGTACTTC. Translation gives CASSLTGFRETQYF.

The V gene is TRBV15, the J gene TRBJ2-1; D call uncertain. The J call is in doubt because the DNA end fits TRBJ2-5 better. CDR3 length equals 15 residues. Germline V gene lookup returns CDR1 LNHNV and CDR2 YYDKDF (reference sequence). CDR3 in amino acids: CATSIDAVSQETQYF. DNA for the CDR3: TGTGCCACCAGCATCGACGCGGTTTCTCAAGAGACCCAGTACTTC.

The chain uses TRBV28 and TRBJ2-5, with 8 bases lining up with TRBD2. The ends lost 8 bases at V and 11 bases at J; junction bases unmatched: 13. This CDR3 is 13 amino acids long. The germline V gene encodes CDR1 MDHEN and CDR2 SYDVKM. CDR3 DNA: TGTGCCAGCCAAGGGGTAGCGGGGAGAGAGCAGTACTTC. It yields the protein CASQGVAGREQYF.

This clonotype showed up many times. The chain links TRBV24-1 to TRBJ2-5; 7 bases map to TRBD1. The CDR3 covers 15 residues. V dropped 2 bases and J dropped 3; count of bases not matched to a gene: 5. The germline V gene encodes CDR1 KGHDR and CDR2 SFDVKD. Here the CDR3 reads CATSDSRDSKETQYF. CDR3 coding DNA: TGTGCCACCAGTGATTCCCGGGACAGCAAAGAGACCCAGTACTTC.

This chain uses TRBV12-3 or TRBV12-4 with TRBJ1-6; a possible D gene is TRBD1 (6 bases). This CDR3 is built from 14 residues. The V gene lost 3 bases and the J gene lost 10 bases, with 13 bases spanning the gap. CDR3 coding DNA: TGTGCCAGCAGTTTGAACAGGGTGGGCTCACCCCTCCACTTT. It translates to CASSLNRVGSPLHF.

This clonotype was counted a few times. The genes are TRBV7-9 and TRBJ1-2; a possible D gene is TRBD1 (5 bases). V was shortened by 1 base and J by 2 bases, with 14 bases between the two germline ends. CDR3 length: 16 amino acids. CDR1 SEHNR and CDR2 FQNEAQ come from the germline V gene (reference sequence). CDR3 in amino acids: CASSLDGGGHNYGYTF. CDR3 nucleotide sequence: TGTGCCAGCAGCTTAGACGGGGGTGGGCACAACTATGGCTACACCTTC.

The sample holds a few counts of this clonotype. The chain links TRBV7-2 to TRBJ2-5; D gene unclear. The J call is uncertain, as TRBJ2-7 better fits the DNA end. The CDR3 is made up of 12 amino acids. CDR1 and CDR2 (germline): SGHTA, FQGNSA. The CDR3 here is CASSVGYYEQYF. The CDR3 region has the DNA TGTGCCAGCAGCGTCGGGTACTACGAGCAGTACTTC.

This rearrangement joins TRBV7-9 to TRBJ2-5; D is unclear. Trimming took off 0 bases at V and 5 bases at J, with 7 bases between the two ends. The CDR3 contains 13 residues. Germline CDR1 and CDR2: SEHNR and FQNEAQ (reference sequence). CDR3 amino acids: CASSLAGIETQYF. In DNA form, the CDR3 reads TGTGCCAGCAGCTTAGCAGGGATCGAGACCCAGTACTTC.

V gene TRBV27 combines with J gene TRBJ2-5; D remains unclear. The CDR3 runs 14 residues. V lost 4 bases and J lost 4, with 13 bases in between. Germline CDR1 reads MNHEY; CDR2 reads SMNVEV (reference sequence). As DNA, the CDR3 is TGTGCCAGCAGTTCACTCAAGGACGCAGAGACCCAGTACTTC. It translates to CASSSLKDAETQYF.